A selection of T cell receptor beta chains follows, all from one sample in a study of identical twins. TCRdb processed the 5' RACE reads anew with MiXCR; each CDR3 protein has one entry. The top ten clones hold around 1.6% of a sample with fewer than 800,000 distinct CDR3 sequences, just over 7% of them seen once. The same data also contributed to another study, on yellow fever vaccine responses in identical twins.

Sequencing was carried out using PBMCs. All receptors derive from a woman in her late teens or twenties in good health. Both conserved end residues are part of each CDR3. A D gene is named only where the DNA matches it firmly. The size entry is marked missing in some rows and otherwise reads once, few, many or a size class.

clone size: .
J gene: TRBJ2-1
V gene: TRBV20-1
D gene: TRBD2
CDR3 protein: CSGRAGGISPNEQFF
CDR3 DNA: TGCAGTGGCAGAGCCGGGGGGATAAGTCCCAATGAGCAGTTCTTC

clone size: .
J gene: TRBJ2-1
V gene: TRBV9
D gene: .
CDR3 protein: CASSEYSGQSSYNEQFF
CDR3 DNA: TGTGCCAGCAGCGAGTACAGCGGACAAAGCTCCTACAATGAGCAGTTCTTC

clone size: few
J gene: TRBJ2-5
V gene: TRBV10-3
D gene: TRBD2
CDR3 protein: CAISRTSGSKYETQYF
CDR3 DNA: TGTGCCATCAGCCGGACTAGCGGGTCTAAGTATGAGACCCAGTACTTC

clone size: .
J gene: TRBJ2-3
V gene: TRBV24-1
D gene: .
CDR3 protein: CATSSAGRITLPQTFGTDTQYF
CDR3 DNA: TGTGCCACCAGTTCGGCTGGGAGAATTACCCTACCCCAGACCTTTGGCACAGATACGCAGTATTTT

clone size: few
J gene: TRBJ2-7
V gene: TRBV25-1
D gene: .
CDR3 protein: CASSVRGSWEQYF
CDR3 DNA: TGTGCCAGCAGTGTTAGGGGAAGTTGGGAGCAGTACTTC

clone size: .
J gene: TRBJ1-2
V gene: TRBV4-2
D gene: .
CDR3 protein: CASSATNYGYTF
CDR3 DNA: TGTGCCAGCAGCGCGACTAACTATGGCTACACCTTC

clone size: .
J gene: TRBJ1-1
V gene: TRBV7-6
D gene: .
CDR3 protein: CASSLGGPENTEAFF
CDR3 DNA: TGTGCCAGCAGCTTAGGAGGGCCCGAGAACACTGAAGCTTTCTTT

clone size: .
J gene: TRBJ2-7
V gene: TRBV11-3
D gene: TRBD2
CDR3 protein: CASSLTSGSSSYEQYF
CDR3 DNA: TGTGCCAGCAGTTTGACTAGCGGGAGTTCGTCATACGAGCAGTACTTC

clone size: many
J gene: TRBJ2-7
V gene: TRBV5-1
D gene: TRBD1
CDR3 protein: CASSLGDREHYEQYF
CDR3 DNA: TGCGCCAGCAGCTTGGGGGACAGGGAACACTACGAGCAGTACTTC

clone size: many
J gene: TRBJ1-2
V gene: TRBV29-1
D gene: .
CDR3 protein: CSARPGTANYGYTF
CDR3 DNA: TGCAGCGCGCGACCCGGGACCGCTAACTATGGCTACACCTTC

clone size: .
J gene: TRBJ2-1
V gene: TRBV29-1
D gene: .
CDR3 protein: CSVRDLPSYNEQFF
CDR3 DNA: TGCAGCGTTAGGGACTTACCCTCCTACAATGAGCAGTTCTTC

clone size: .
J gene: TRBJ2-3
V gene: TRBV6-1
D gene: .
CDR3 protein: CASSPIGAGGTDTQYF
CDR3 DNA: TGTGCCAGCAGCCCCATAGGGGCGGGCGGCACAGATACGCAGTATTTT

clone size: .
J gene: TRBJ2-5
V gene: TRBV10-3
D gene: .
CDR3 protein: CAISESNGKETQYF
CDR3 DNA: TGTGCCATCAGTGAGTCGAACGGCAAAGAGACCCAGTACTTC

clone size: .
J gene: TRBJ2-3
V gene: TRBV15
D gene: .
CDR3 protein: CATSRPRGATDTQYF
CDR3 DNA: TGTGCCACCAGCAGGCCTAGAGGGGCCACAGATACGCAGTATTTT

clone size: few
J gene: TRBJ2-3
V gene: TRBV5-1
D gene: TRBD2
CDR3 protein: CASSHSSGLAADTQYF
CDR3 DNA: TGCGCCAGCAGCCATTCGAGCGGACTAGCGGCAGATACGCAGTATTTT

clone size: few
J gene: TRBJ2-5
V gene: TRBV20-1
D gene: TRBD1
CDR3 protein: CSARADRGSQETQYF
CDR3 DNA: TGCAGTGCTAGAGCCGACAGGGGTTCTCAAGAGACCCAGTACTTC

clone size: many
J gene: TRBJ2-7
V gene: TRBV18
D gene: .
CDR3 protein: CASSPQGDVGAWTHEQYF
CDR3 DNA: TGTGCCAGCTCACCACAGGGTGATGTGGGGGCTTGGACCCACGAGCAGTACTTC

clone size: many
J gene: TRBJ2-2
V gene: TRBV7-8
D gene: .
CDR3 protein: CASSLSPGGAGELFF
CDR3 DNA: TGTGCCAGCAGCCTCTCTCCGGGGGGCGCCGGGGAGCTGTTTTTT

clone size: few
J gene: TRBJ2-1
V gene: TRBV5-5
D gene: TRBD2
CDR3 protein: CASTINRDYNNEQFF
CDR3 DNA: TGTGCCAGCACCATAAACCGGGACTACAACAATGAGCAGTTCTTC

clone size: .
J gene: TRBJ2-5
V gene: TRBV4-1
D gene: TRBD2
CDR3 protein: CASSRVLAGGQEETQYF
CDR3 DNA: TGCGCCAGCAGCCGAGTACTAGCGGGGGGGCAAGAAGAGACCCAGTACTTC

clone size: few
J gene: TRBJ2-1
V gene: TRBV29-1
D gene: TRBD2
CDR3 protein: CSVAGLGNEQFF
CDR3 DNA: TGCAGCGTAGCGGGACTAGGTAATGAGCAGTTCTTC

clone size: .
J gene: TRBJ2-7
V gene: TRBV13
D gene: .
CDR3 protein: CASSKGQNYEQYF
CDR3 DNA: TGTGCCAGCAGCAAAGGACAGAACTACGAGCAGTACTTC

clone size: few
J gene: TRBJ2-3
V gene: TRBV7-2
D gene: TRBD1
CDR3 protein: CASSNTGTGADTQYF
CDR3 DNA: TGTGCCAGCAGCAATACCGGGACAGGTGCCGATACGCAGTATTTT

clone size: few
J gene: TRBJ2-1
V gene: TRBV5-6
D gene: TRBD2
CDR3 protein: CASSEGARETYNEQFF
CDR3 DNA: TGTGCCAGCAGCGAAGGAGCGCGGGAGACTTACAATGAGCAGTTCTTC

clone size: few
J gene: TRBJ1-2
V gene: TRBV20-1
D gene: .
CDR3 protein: CSAVLLGPGGYTF
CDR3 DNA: TGCAGTGCGGTACTTTTGGGGCCTGGGGGCTACACCTTC

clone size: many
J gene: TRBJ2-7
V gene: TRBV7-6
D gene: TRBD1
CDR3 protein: CATIRQGGEQYF
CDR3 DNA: TGTGCCACAATAAGACAGGGGGGGGAGCAGTACTTC

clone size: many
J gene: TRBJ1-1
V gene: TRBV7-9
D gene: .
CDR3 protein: CASSLAPPAGVNTEAFF
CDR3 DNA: TGTGCCAGCAGCTTAGCCCCCCCGGCAGGAGTGAACACTGAAGCTTTCTTT

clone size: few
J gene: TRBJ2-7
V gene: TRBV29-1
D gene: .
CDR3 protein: CSARWGSGISYEQYF
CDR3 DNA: TGCAGCGCTCGCTGGGGGAGCGGTATTTCCTACGAGCAGTACTTC

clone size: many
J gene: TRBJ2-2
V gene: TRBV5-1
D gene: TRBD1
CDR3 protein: CASRVFSGQGRTGELFF
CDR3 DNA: TGCGCCAGCAGAGTTTTCTCGGGACAGGGACGAACCGGGGAGCTGTTTTTT

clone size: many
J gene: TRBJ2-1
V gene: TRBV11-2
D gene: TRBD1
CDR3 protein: CASSSRSQGVYNEQFF
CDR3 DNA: TGTGCCAGCAGCTCCCGATCGCAGGGGGTCTACAATGAGCAGTTCTTC

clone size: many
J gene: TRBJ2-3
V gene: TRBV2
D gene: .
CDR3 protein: CAIQAGPSTDTQYF
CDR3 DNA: TGTGCCATCCAAGCGGGTCCTAGCACAGATACGCAGTATTTT

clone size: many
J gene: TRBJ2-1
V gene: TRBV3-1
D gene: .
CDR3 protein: CASSEQTRVNEQFF
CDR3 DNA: TGTGCCAGCAGCGAGCAGACCCGAGTCAATGAGCAGTTCTTC

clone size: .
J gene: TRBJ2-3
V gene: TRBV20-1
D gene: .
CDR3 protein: CSATSSSDRTDTQYF
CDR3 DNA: TGCAGTGCTACGTCTTCTAGCGACCGCACAGATACGCAGTATTTT

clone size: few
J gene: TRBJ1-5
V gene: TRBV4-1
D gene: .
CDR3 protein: CASSPGAGTGYSNQPQHF
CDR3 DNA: TGCGCCAGCAGCCCGGGAGCCGGGACCGGGTATAGCAATCAGCCCCAGCATTTT

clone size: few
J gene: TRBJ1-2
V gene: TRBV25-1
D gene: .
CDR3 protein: CASSRHALYGYTF
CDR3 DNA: TGTGCCAGCAGTCGGCACGCACTCTATGGCTACACCTTC

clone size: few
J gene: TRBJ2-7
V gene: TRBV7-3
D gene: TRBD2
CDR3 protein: CASSRRPTSGTIYEQYF
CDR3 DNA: TGTGCCAGCAGCAGACGTCCGACTAGCGGGACGATCTACGAGCAGTACTTC

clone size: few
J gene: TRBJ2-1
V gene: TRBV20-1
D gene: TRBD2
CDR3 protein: CSAPPSGANYNEQFF
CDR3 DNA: TGCAGTGCTCCACCTAGCGGGGCTAACTACAATGAGCAGTTCTTC

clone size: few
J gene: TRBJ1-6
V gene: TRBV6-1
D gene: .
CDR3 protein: CASAGVLNSPLHF
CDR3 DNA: TGTGCCAGCGCGGGGGTCCTAAATTCACCCCTCCACTTT

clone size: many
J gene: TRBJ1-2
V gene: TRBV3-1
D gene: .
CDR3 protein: CASTGLEGYTF
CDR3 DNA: TGTGCCAGCACAGGGTTGGAGGGCTACACCTTC

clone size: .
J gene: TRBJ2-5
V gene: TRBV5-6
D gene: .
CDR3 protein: CASSRRQSQETQYF
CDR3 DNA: TGTGCCAGCAGCCGTCGGCAGAGCCAAGAGACCCAGTACTTC

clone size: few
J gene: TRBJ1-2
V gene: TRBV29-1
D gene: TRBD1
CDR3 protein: CSVDRDRGRDGYTF
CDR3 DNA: TGCAGCGTTGACCGGGACAGGGGGCGAGATGGCTACACCTTC